The 3 T cell receptor beta chains below were found in one sample sequenced in a study of blood T cell repertoires in COVID-19. The protocol was immunoSEQ multiplex PCR, while the TCRdb copy is restricted to in-frame clones and leaves out a portion. The top ten hold 9.5% to 15% of the sample, which has hundreds of thousands of clones, around 83% seen once. Sample: peripheral blood. Source of these receptors: a woman in her sixties with active or convalescent COVID-19.

This clone was seen a few times. The rearrangement uses TRBV5-5 and TRBJ2-7; weak D call: TRBD1 (6 bases). The V end lost 4 bases, the J end lost 2 bases, and 13 bases lay between the germline ends. The germline gives CDR1 SGHKS, CDR2 YYEKEE (reference sequence). The CDR3 is 14 residues long. CDR3 sequence reads: CASSPEQGPYEQYF. The CDR3 nucleotides read TGTGCCAGCAGCCCCGAACAGGGCCCCTACGAGCAGTACTTC.

J is TRBJ2-1 and V is TRBV7-9; 10 bases align to TRBD2. CDR3 length: 15 residues. V shed 1 base and J 12 bases; nucleotides not matched to a gene: 9. The germline CDR1 and CDR2 sequences are SEHNR and FQNEAQ (reference sequence). Here the CDR3 reads CASSLGVTSGDGQFF. The CDR3 nucleotides are TGTGCCAGCAGCTTAGGGGTCACTAGCGGGGACGGGCAGTTCTTC.

The V gene is TRBV12-2, the J gene TRBJ1-4; the D segment call TRBD1 is taken from the table without a DNA check. TRBV12-2 has pseudogene status. The CDR3 is 18 amino acids. This CDR3 reads CASRLRPFYRPTNEKLFF. The CDR3 DNA follows: TGTGCAAGTCGCCTCAGGCCCTTTTATCGGCCAACTAATGAAAAACTGTTTTTT.